The present T cell receptor beta chain was sequenced within a study of cytomegalovirus exposure and HLA in healthy donors. Study context: T cells numbering about 179 million yielded roughly 120 million unique TCR beta sequences in an earlier analysis.

The PCR made use of 60 Vbeta and 13 Jbeta primers. Method: immunoSEQ multiplex PCR; TCRdb's copy keeps in-frame clones and lacks some. The table includes about 230,000 clones, about 88% detected once. Trimming removed 0 bases at V and 6 bases at J, with 7 bases between. The germline V gene has CDR1 SGHDT and CDR2 YYEEEE. CDR3 length: 12 residues. The V gene is TRBV5-6, the J gene TRBJ2-7; possibly TRBD1 for D (6 bases). The TCR was taken from a girl aged 2 to 9 in good health and CMV-seronegative. Sequenced sample: PBMCs. CDR3 amino acids: CASSLGRGEQYF. In DNA form, the CDR3 reads TGTGCCAGCAGCTTGGGCAGGGGCGAGCAGTACTTC.